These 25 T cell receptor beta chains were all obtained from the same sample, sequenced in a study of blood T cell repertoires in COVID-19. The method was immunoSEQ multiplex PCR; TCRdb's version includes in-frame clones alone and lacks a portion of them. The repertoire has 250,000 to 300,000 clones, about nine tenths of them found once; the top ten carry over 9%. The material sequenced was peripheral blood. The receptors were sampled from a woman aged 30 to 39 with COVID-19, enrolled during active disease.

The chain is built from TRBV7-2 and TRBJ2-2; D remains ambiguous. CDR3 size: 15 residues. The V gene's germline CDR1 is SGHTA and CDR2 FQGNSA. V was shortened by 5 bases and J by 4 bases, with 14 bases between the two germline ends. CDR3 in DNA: TGTGCCAGCAGCCCCCTTGCCAGAAGCACCGGGGAGCTGTTTTTT. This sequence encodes CASSPLARSTGELFF.

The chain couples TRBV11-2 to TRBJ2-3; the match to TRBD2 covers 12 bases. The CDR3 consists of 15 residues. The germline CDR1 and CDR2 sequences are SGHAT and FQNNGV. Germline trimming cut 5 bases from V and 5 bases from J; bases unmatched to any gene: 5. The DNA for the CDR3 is TGTGCCAGCAGCCACCCGGGACTAGCGGGAGATACGCAGTATTTT. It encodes CASSHPGLAGDTQYF.

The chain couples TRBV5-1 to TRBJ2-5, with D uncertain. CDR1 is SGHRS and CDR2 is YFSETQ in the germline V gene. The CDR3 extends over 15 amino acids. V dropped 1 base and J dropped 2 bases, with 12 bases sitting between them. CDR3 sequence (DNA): TGCGCCAGCAGCTTGAACGCAGGCCAGCAAGAGACCCAGTACTTC. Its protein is CASSLNAGQQETQYF. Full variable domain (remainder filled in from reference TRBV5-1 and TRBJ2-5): KAGVTQTPRYLIKTRGQQVTLSCSPISGHRSVSWYQQTPGQGLQFLFEYFSETQRNKGNFPGRFSGRQFSNSRSEMNVSTLELGDSALYLCASSLNAGQQETQYFGPGTRLLVL.

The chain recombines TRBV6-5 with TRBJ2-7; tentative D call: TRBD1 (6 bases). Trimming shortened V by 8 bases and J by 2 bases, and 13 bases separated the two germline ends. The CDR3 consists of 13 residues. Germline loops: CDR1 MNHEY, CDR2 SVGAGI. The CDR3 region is CASRRDKAYEQYF. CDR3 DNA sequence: TGTGCCAGCCGTCGGGACAAGGCCTACGAGCAGTACTTC.

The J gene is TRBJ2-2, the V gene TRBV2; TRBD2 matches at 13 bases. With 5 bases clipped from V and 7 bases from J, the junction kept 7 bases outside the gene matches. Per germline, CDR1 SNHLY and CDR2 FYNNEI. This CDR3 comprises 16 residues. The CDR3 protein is CASSPLTSGGFGELFF. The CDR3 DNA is TGTGCCAGCAGTCCCCTGACTAGCGGGGGGTTCGGGGAGCTGTTTTTT.

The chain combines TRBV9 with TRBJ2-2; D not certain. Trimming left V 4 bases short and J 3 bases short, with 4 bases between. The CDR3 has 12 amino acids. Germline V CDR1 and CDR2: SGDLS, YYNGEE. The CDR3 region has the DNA TGTGCCAGCAGCCCAGACACCGGGGAGCTGTTTTTT. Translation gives CASSPDTGELFF.

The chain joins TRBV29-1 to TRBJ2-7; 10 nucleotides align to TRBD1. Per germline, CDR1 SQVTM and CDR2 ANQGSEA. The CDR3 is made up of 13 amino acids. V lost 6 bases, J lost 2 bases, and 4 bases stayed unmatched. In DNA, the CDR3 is TGCAGCGTAGAGGACAGGGGGACCTACGAGCAGTACTTC. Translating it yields CSVEDRGTYEQYF.

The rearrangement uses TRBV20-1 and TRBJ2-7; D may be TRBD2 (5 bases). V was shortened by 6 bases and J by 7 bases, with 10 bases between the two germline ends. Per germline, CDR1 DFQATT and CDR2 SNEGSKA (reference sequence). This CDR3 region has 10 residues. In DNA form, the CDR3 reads TGCAGTGCAAGAAGAGGGGAGCAGTACTTC. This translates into CSARRGEQYF.

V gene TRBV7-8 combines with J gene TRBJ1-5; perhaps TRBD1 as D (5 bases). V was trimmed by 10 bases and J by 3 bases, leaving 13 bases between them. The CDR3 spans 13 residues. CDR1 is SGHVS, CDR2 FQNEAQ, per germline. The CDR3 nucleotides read TGTGCCACTCAAGACAGTGCCAATCAGCCCCAGCATTTT. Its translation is CATQDSANQPQHF.

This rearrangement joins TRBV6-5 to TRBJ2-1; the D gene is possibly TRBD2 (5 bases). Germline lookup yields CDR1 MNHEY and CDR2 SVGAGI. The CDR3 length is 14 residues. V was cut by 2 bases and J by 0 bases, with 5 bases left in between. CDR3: CASSYGSSYNEQFF. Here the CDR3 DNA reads TGTGCCAGCAGTTACGGGAGCTCCTACAATGAGCAGTTCTTC.

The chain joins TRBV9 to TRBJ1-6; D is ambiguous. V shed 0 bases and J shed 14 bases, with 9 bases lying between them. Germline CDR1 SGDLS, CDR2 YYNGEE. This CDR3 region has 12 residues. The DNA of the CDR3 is TGTGCCAGCAGCGTAGCCCTTACAGCCCTCCACTTT. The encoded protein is CASSVALTALHF.

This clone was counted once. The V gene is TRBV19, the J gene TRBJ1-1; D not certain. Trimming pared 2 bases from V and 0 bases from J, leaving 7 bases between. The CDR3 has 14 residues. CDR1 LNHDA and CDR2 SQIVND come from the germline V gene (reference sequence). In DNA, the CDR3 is TGTGCCAGTAGTATAACGGGTTTGAACACTGAAGCTTTCTTT. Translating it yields CASSITGLNTEAFF.

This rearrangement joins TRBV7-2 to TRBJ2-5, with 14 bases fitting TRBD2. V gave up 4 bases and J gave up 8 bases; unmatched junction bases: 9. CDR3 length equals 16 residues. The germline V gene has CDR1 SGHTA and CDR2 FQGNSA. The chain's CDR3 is CASSSHGTSGSKTQYF. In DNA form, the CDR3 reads TGTGCCAGCAGCTCCCACGGGACTAGCGGGAGCAAAACCCAGTACTTC.

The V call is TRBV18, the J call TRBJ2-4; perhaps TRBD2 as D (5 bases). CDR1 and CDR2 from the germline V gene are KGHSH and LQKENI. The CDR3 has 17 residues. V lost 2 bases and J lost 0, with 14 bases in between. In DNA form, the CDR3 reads TGTGCCAGCTCACCAAAACGGGGAACGCAAGCCAAAAACATTCAGTACTTC. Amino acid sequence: CASSPKRGTQAKNIQYF.

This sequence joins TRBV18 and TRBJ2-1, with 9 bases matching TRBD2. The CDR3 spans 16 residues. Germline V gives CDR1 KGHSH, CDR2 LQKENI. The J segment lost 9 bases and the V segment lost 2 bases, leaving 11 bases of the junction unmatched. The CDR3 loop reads CASSPFRDQRGVEQFF. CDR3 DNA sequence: TGTGCCAGCTCACCATTCCGGGACCAGCGGGGGGTTGAGCAGTTCTTC.

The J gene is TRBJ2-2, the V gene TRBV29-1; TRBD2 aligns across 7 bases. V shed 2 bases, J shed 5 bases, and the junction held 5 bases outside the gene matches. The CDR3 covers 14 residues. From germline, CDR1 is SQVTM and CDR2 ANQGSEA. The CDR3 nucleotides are TGCAGCGTTGAAATGAGAGCGGGAACCGGGGAGCTGTTTTTT. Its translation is CSVEMRAGTGELFF.

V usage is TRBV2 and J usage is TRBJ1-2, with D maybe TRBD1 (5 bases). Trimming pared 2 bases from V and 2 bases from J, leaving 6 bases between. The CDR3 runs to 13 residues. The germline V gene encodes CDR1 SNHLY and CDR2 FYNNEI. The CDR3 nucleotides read TGTGCCAGCAGTGAACGGACAAACTATGGCTACACCTTC. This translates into CASSERTNYGYTF.

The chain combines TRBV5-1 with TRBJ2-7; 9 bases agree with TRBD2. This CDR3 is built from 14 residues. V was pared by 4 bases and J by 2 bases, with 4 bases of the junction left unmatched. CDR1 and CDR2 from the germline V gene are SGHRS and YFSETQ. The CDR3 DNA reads TGCGCCAGCAGCCCGACTAGCGGAACCTACGAGCAGTACTTC. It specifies CASSPTSGTYEQYF.

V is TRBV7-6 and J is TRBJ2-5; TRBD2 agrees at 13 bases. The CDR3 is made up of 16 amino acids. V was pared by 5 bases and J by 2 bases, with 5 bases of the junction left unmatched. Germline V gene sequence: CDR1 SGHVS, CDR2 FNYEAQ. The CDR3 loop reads CASSLGLAGVQETQYF. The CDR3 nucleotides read TGTGCCAGCAGCCTAGGACTAGCGGGAGTTCAAGAGACCCAGTACTTC.

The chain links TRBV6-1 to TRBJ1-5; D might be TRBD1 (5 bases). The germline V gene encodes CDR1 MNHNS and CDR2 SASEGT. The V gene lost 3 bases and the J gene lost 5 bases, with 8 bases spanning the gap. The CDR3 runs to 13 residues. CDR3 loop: CASSDGAYQPQHF. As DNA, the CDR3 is TGTGCCAGCAGTGATGGGGCCTATCAGCCCCAGCATTTT.

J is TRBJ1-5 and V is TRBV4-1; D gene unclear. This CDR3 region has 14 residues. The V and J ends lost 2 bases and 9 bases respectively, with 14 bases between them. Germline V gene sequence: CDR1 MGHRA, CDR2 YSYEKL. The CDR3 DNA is TGCGCCAGCAGCCAATTGCAGGATGGTTGGCCCCAGCATTTT. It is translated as CASSQLQDGWPQHF.

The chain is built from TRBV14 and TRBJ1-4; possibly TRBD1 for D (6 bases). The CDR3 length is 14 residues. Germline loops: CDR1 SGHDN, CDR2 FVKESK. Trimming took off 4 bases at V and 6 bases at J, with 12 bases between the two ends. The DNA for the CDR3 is TGTGCCAGCAGCCTCCGGGACACCTATGAAAAACTGTTTTTT. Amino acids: CASSLRDTYEKLFF.

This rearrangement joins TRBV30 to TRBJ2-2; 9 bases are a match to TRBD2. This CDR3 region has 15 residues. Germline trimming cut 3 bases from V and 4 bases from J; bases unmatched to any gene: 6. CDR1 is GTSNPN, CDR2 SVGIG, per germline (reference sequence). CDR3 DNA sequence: TGTGCCTGGAGGGGAGGAGCGGGGGGCACCGGGGAGCTGTTTTTT. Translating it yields CAWRGGAGGTGELFF.

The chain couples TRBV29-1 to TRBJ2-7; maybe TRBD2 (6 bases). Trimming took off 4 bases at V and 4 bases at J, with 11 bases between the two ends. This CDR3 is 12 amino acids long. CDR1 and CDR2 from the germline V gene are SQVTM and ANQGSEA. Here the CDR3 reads CSVVLATYEQYF. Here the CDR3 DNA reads TGCAGCGTTGTTCTAGCGACGTACGAGCAGTACTTC.

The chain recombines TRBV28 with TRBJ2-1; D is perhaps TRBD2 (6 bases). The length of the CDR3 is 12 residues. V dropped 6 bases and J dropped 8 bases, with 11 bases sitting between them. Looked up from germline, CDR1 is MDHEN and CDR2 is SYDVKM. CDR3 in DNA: TGTGCCAGCAGCTTAGGAGGGTATGAGCAGTTCTTC. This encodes CASSLGGYEQFF.